One and the same sample provided the 30 T cell receptor beta chains below, sequenced in a study of T cells in Graves' hyperthyroidism and ophthalmopathy. Template material for amplifying TCR beta CDR3 regions consisted of RNA transcripts. HTBI primers drove first-round RT-PCR of the TCR CDR3. MiXCR, run by TCRdb on the multiplex PCR reads, gives a single entry per CDR3 protein. This sample has some 420,000 distinct CDR3 sequences; roughly an eighth occur once, and the top ten carry roughly 4.8%. The sequenced material came from blood. The origin of the receptors is a woman between 18 and 29 years old with Graves' hyperthyroidism.

This clonotype has ten or more counts. The chain couples TRBV6-1 to TRBJ2-2, with a weak D call TRBD1 (7 bases). Germline V gives CDR1 MNHNS, CDR2 SASEGT. The V gene lost 9 bases and the J gene lost 6 bases, with 20 bases spanning the gap. The length of the CDR3 is 15 residues. The CDR3: CARKEGALSAGELFF. The CDR3 nucleotides are TGTGCCAGAAAGGAGGGGGCGCTCTCGGCCGGGGAGCTGTTTTTT.

In this sample, this clonotype turned up many times. The chain employs TRBV5-1 and TRBJ2-1; 9 bases agree with TRBD1. The ends lost 0 bases at V and 6 bases at J; junction bases unmatched: 7. Germline CDR1 reads SGHRS; CDR2 reads YFSETQ. This CDR3 has 16 amino acids. This CDR3 reads CASSLEQGARSNEQFF. In nucleotides, the CDR3 is TGCGCCAGCAGCTTGGAACAGGGGGCCAGGAGCAATGAGCAGTTCTTC.

This clonotype occurred many times. The chain recombines TRBV3-1 with TRBJ1-4; TRBD1 matches 8 bases. The germline gives CDR1 LGHDT, CDR2 YNNKEL (reference sequence). Germline trimming cut 1 base from V and 11 bases from J; bases unmatched to any gene: 9. The CDR3 length is 15 residues. CDR3: CASSQGDQGAGKLFF. Written as DNA, the CDR3 is TGTGCCAGCAGCCAAGGGGACCAGGGGGCTGGCAAACTGTTTTTT.

This clonotype has a count of ten or more. The V gene is TRBV29-1, the J gene TRBJ2-3; no clear D gene. The germline V gene encodes CDR1 SQVTM and CDR2 ANQGSEA. The V and J ends lost 6 bases and 0 bases respectively, with 13 bases between them. The CDR3 has 14 amino acids. The CDR3 nucleotides read TGCAGCGTCCCGATAGGCTCTAGCACAGATACGCAGTATTTT. Its translation: CSVPIGSSTDTQYF.

At least ten counts were recorded for this clonotype. The chain links TRBV11-2 to TRBJ2-7, with 9 positions matching TRBD1. The CDR3 has 15 amino acids. Germline V gene lookup returns CDR1 SGHAT and CDR2 FQNNGV. V lost 4 bases, J lost 4 bases, and 8 bases stayed unmatched. The CDR3 is CASSWGGGQGYEQYF. The CDR3 region has the DNA TGTGCCAGCAGCTGGGGTGGGGGACAGGGATACGAGCAGTACTTC.

This chain links TRBV18 with TRBJ2-3; D possibly corresponds to TRBD1 (6 bases). This CDR3 has 17 amino acids. Trimming removed 3 bases from V and 2 bases from J, with 18 bases in between. Looked up from germline, CDR1 is KGHSH and CDR2 is LQKENI. The CDR3 region has the DNA TGTGCCAGCTCACCTAGACAGGCCCTTTATTCCACAGATACGCAGTATTTT. This gives the protein CASSPRQALYSTDTQYF.

This clonotype came up a few times. The chain carries TRBV30 and TRBJ2-7; D remains unclear. There are 15 residues in the CDR3. The germline V gene encodes CDR1 GTSNPN and CDR2 SVGIG (reference sequence). Between the trimmed V and J ends, which lost 0 bases and 1 base, there was a span of 13 bases. The CDR3, as DNA: TGTGCCTGGAGTGTAGGGATAGTCAAATCCTACGAGCAGTACTTC. It encodes CAWSVGIVKSYEQYF.

V and J are TRBV29-1 and TRBJ2-7; 9 nucleotides line up with TRBD2. The CDR3 contains 14 residues. CDR1 is SQVTM, CDR2 ANQGSEA, per germline. V was pared by 5 bases and J by 0 bases, with 5 bases of the junction left unmatched. The CDR3 nucleotides read TGCAGCGTTAAGACTAGCGGACTCTCCTACGAGCAGTACTTC. Translating gives CSVKTSGLSYEQYF.

This clonotype was found many times. The gene calls are TRBV28 and TRBJ1-6; D might be TRBD1 (5 bases). Germline loops: CDR1 MDHEN, CDR2 SYDVKM. Between the trimmed V and J ends, which lost 5 bases and 5 bases, there was a span of 19 bases. There are 17 residues in the CDR3. The CDR3 is CASSRGAPRSHNSPLHF. In DNA form, the CDR3 reads TGTGCCAGCAGTCGCGGGGCCCCCAGGAGCCATAATTCACCCCTCCACTTT.

This clonotype was counted only a few times. The rearrangement joins TRBV29-1 to TRBJ2-1; 11 bases line up with TRBD2. This CDR3 is built from 13 residues. Per the germline V gene, CDR1 is SQVTM and CDR2 is ANQGSEA. With 8 bases clipped from V and 3 bases from J, the junction kept 3 bases outside the gene matches. DNA of the CDR3: TGCAGCCTACTAGCGGGAGACTACAATGAGCAGTTCTTC. Protein sequence: CSLLAGDYNEQFF.

The chain joins TRBV14 to TRBJ1-5; D gene ambiguous. V was cut by 11 bases and J by 9 bases, with 23 bases left in between. CDR1 and CDR2 (germline): SGHDN, FVKESK. This CDR3 contains 14 residues. CDR3 amino acids: CARIIPCLIRPQHF. CDR3 in DNA: TGTGCCCGTATTATTCCATGTCTTATACGGCCCCAGCATTTT.

Worth noting for this clonotype: This may be a read error: a much more frequent sequence differs by one nucleotide. The genes are TRBV7-8 and TRBJ2-1, with unresolved D. Trimming took off 1 base at V and 9 bases at J, with 7 bases between the two ends. CDR1 and CDR2 from the germline V gene are SGHVS and FQNEAQ. The CDR3 runs to 12 residues. CDR3 nucleotide sequence: TGTGCCAGCAGCTTAGGACCGGCTGAGCAGTTCTTC. Protein sequence: CASSLGPAEQFF.

The gene calls are TRBV11-2 and TRBJ2-1; 8 nucleotides line up with TRBD2. The ends lost 6 bases at V and 5 bases at J; junction bases unmatched: 12. Germline CDR1 reads SGHAT; CDR2 reads FQNNGV. The CDR3 length is 16 residues. For the CDR3, the DNA is TGTGCCAGCAGGCCCCGGCCCCGGGAGGGACACAATGAGCAGTTCTTC. Protein: CASRPRPREGHNEQFF.

This clonotype was counted at least ten times. The V gene is TRBV7-2, the J gene TRBJ2-7, with no clear D. V dropped 3 bases and J dropped 7 bases, with 10 bases sitting between them. This CDR3 has 12 residues. Germline CDR1 SGHTA, CDR2 FQGNSA. CDR3 DNA: TGTGCCAGCAGCTTGGGGTCTTGGGAGCAGTACTTC. It is translated as CASSLGSWEQYF. Filled out from reference TRBV7-2 and TRBJ2-7, the complete variable domain reads GAGVSQSPSNKVTEKGKDVELRCDPISGHTALYWYRQSLGQGLEFLIYFQGNSAPDKSGLPSDRFSAERTGGSVSTLTIQRTQQEDSAVYLCASSLGSWEQYFGPGTRLTVT.

The table lists this clonotype with many counts. The CDR3 is CASRPPPGQDLGDTEAFF. In DNA form, the CDR3 reads TGTGCCAGCAGGCCACCTCCGGGACAGGACCTCGGGGACACTGAAGCTTTCTTT. This sequence joins TRBV7-3 and TRBJ1-1; TRBD1 matches at 8 bases. CDR3 length: 18 residues. V lost 6 bases and J lost 3; bases outside the gene matches: 18. Germline lookup yields CDR1 SGHTA and CDR2 FQGTGA. Full variable domain (remainder filled in from reference TRBV7-3 and TRBJ1-1): GAGVSQTPSNKVTEKGKYVELRCDPISGHTALYWYRQSLGQGPEFLIYFQGTGAADDSGLPNDRFFAVRPEGSVSTLKIQRTERGDSAVYLCASRPPPGQDLGDTEAFFGQGTRLTVV.

At least ten counts were recorded for this clonotype. This chain uses TRBV11-1 with TRBJ2-1; 16 positions agree with TRBD2. The CDR3 consists of 15 residues. The V gene end was trimmed by 7 bases and the J gene end by 7 bases; junction bases not matched to a gene: 4. Germline V gene data show CDR1 as SGHAT and CDR2 as FQDESV (reference sequence). This chain's CDR3 is CASKGLAGGVNEQFF. The CDR3, as DNA: TGTGCCAGCAAGGGACTAGCGGGAGGGGTAAATGAGCAGTTCTTC.

This clonotype was picked up many times. This chain links TRBV20-1 with TRBJ2-7; TRBD2 agrees at 13 bases. The CDR3 length is 18 residues. V shed 1 base and J 1 base; nucleotides not matched to a gene: 10. Germline assignment: CDR1 DFQATT and CDR2 SNEGSKA (reference sequence). CDR3 nucleotide sequence: TGCAGTGCTAGAGGACTAGCGGGAGGTTGGTATGGTTCCTACGAGCAGTACTTC. Protein product: CSARGLAGGWYGSYEQYF.

Many counts were recorded for this clonotype. The rearrangement links TRBV12-3 or TRBV12-4 to TRBJ1-2; no clear D gene. The CDR3 length is 13 residues. Trimming cost V 2 bases and J 5 bases, with 9 bases left between them. CDR3 amino acids: CASSLSSGYGYTF. DNA for the CDR3: TGTGCCAGCAGTTTATCCTCCGGTTATGGCTACACCTTC.

This clonotype was recorded many times. The genes are TRBV27 and TRBJ1-6; no definite D call. CDR1 and CDR2 from the germline V gene are MNHEY and SMNVEV (reference sequence). V was trimmed by 3 bases and J by 7 bases, leaving 22 bases between them. The length of the CDR3 is 18 residues. CDR3 region: CASSFGLTLFRRNSPLHF. The CDR3 bases are TGTGCCAGCAGTTTTGGGCTTACCCTATTCCGAAGGAATTCACCCCTCCACTTT.

This clonotype appeared a few times. Its ends do not fully match the called genes, so a read error is possible. This chain uses TRBV6-5 with TRBJ2-1; 10 bases are shared with TRBD2. Near its end, the DNA agrees better with TRBJ2-7, so the J call may be wrong. The CDR3 sequence is 17 residues long. Germline assignment: CDR1 MNHEY and CDR2 SVGAGI. The CDR3 sequence is CASSDSTSGILYNEQYF. As DNA, the CDR3 is TGTGCCAGCAGTGACTCCACTAGCGGGATCCTCTACAATGAGCAGTACTTC.

The chain employs TRBV7-2 and TRBJ1-3; D perhaps matches TRBD1 (6 bases). CDR3 size: 18 residues. Germline V lookup: CDR1 SGHTA, CDR2 FQGNSA. Trimming left V 2 bases short and J 0 bases short, with 17 bases between. The CDR3 region has the DNA TGTGCCAGCAGCTTAAGGGGGGGCACGGCTAGCTCTGGAAACACCATATATTTT. It is translated as CASSLRGGTASSGNTIYF.

This clonotype has only a few counts. The chain recombines TRBV7-2 with TRBJ1-4; D possibly corresponds to TRBD1 (5 bases). Germline V gene sequence: CDR1 SGHTA, CDR2 FQGNSA. This CDR3 contains 16 residues. Trimming took 4 bases from V and 7 from J, leaving 19 bases between them. The CDR3 spells CASSSSSAGKGEKLFF. CDR3 DNA: TGTGCCAGCAGCTCATCATCGGCAGGGAAGGGTGAAAAACTGTTTTTT.

Many counts were recorded for this clonotype. The genes are TRBV6-2 or TRBV6-3 and TRBJ2-3, with D unclear. CDR3 length: 13 amino acids. Germline CDR1 MNHEY, CDR2 SVGEGT. The V end lost 5 bases, the J end lost 6 bases, and 12 bases lay between the germline ends. DNA of the CDR3: TGTGCCAGCAGTGACCTCCGGGCGGATACGCAGTATTTT. This encodes CASSDLRADTQYF.

The rearrangement uses TRBV20-1 and TRBJ2-5; TRBD2 matches at 11 bases. The CDR3 loop spans 14 amino acids. In germline, CDR1 is DFQATT, CDR2 SNEGSKA (reference sequence). V gave up 6 bases and J gave up 5 bases; unmatched junction bases: 8. The CDR3 region has the DNA TGCAGTGCCCAGACTAGCGGGGAGCAGGAGACCCAGTACTTC. It specifies CSAQTSGEQETQYF.

In this sample, this clonotype turned up a few times. The chain employs TRBV7-9 and TRBJ1-1; a possible D gene is TRBD1 (6 bases). V was pared by 8 bases and J by 4 bases, with 17 bases between. Germline V gene sequence: CDR1 SEHNR, CDR2 FQNEAQ (reference sequence). The CDR3 is 14 residues long. CDR3 DNA: TGTGCCAGCCATTCGGGGGGCGCGGGCACTGAAGCTTTCTTT. Translating gives CASHSGGAGTEAFF.

V gene TRBV9 combines with J gene TRBJ2-5, with 8 bases that match TRBD2. This CDR3 is 18 amino acids long. V trimming: 0 bases; J trimming: 5 bases; junction bases outside the gene matches: 15. Germline loops: CDR1 SGDLS, CDR2 YYNGEE. Here the CDR3 reads CASSVGRWDQGGGETQYF. Here the CDR3 DNA reads TGTGCCAGCAGCGTAGGACGGTGGGACCAGGGCGGGGGGGAGACCCAGTACTTC. The full variable domain, in which reference TRBV9 and TRBJ2-5 provide the parts outside the CDR3, is DSGVTQTPKHLITATGQRVTLRCSPRSGDLSVYWYQQSLDQGLQFLIQYYNGEERAKGNILERFSAQQFPDLHSELNLSSLELGDSALYFCASSVGRWDQGGGETQYFGPGTRLLVL.

Worth noting for this clonotype: Given a much more abundant clone one base away, this may be a read error. The V call is TRBV6-1, the J call TRBJ2-1; D is ambiguous. The J call is in doubt because the DNA end fits TRBJ2-7 better. The germline V gene has CDR1 MNHNS and CDR2 SASEGT. The CDR3 is 14 amino acids. CDR3 coding DNA: TGTGCCAGCAGTGAGGTGGGATCGTTCAATGAGCAGTACTTC. As protein: CASSEVGSFNEQYF.

This clonotype has more than one count but fewer than ten. The chain carries TRBV6-1 and TRBJ2-3; D may be TRBD1 (6 bases). The germline gives CDR1 MNHNS, CDR2 SASEGT. The CDR3 totals 13 residues. V gave up 5 bases and J gave up 5 bases, with 11 bases separating them. The CDR3 bases are TGTGCCAGCAGTCACTCACAGGGAGATACGCAGTATTTT. Translating it yields CASSHSQGDTQYF.

This clonotype was observed a handful of times. The chain links TRBV5-1 to TRBJ2-3; a possible D gene is TRBD2 (6 bases). The CDR3 length is 15 residues. Per the germline V gene, CDR1 is SGHRS and CDR2 is YFSETQ. The V end was cut by 2 bases, the J end by 1 base, with 11 bases between. The CDR3 nucleotides read TGCGCCAGCAGCTTTGGAGGGTTCGGCACAGATACGCAGTATTTT. This gives the protein CASSFGGFGTDTQYF.

This clonotype has more than one count but fewer than ten. The genes are TRBV7-9 and TRBJ2-1, with TRBD2 matching over 8 bases. Germline assignment: CDR1 SEHNR and CDR2 FQNEAQ (reference sequence). The CDR3 is 18 amino acids. J was trimmed by 8 bases and V by 2 bases; bases with no gene match: 17. CDR3 residues: CASSLRPTSGIGGDEQFF. In DNA, the CDR3 is TGTGCCAGCAGCTTACGCCCCACTAGCGGTATTGGGGGCGATGAGCAGTTCTTC.